This T cell receptor beta chain was sequenced for a study of T-cell reconstitution after alpha-beta-depleted transplantation in children. This clonotype was seen ten or more times. Its antigen remains unidentified. During its preparation, the TCRbeta library received unique molecular identifiers. TCRdb independently ran MiXCR on the PCR reads; one entry per CDR3 protein. The sample shows roughly 500,000 distinct CDR3 sequences, under 12% of them seen only once. This CDR3 has 17 amino acids. Looked up from germline, CDR1 is SGHKS and CDR2 is YYEKEE (reference sequence). J was trimmed by 0 bases and V by 0 bases; bases with no gene match: 2. The study's findings and limits: A year had passed since transplant, and T-cell counts and diversity by then came mostly from newly produced T cells. Where alpha-beta T cells came from about two months after transplant was reportedly several hundred expanded graft clones. For some patients, TCRbeta diversity was high at day 60 because of recipient T cells and thymic progenitors that survived.

The chain carries TRBV5-5 and TRBJ2-6; TRBD2 agrees at 8 bases. This receptor was obtained from a child aged 2-15 years with inherited bone marrow failure, due to receive a stem cell transplant. The sample was PBMCs, taken before TCRalphabeta/CD19-depleted stem cell transplant. The DNA for the CDR3 is TGTGCCAGCAGCTTGGCGGGAGGGTACTCTGGGGCCAACGTCCTGACTTTC. This codes for CASSLAGGYSGANVLTF.